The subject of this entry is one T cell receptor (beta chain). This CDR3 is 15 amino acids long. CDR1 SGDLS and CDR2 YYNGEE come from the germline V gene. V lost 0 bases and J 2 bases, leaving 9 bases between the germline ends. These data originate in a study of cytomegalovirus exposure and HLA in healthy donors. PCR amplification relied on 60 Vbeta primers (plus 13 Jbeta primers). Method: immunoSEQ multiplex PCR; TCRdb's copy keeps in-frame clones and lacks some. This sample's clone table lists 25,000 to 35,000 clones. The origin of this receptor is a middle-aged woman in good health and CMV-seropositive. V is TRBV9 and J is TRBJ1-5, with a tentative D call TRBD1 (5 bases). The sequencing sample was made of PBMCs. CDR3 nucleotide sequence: TGTGCCAGCAGCGTAGGGGGCACTGGCAATCAGCCCCAGCATTTT. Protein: CASSVGGTGNQPQHF.